A selection of T cell receptor beta chains follows, all from one sample in a study of blood T cells in healthy people across ages. TCRdb reanalysed the 5' RACE reads using MiXCR and keeps one entry per CDR3 protein. The table lists approximately 1,100,000 distinct CDR3 sequences, more than 35% of them singletons. The sequenced sample consisted of blood. These receptors were taken from a woman aged 60-75 years in good health. The CDR3 runs from the conserved cysteine through the conserved F or W. A D gene is named only where the DNA matches it firmly. Some rows have no size entry. The others give once, few or many, or a class for an expanded clone.

size: once
J: TRBJ2-7
D: .
V: TRBV20-1
CDR3: CSARAGGSVYEQYF
DNA: TGCAGTGCTAGAGCGGGGGGCTCGGTTTACGAGCAGTACTTC

size: .
J: TRBJ2-1
D: .
V: TRBV12-5
CDR3: CASGFSTREQFF
DNA: TGTGCTAGTGGTTTTTCTACACGGGAGCAGTTCTTC

size: few
J: TRBJ2-1
D: .
V: TRBV28
CDR3: CASSSGYPTSAVNEQFF
DNA: TGTGCCAGCAGTTCAGGGTACCCGACTAGTGCGGTCAATGAGCAGTTCTTC

size: few
J: TRBJ2-3
D: TRBD2
V: TRBV29-1
CDR3: CSVGLVVDTQYF
DNA: TGCAGCGTGGGACTAGTTGTAGATACGCAGTATTTT

size: .
J: TRBJ2-3
D: TRBD1
V: TRBV5-5
CDR3: CASGLAAGGVWGDTQYF
DNA: TGTGCCAGCGGCTTGGCGGCAGGGGGCGTCTGGGGAGATACGCAGTATTTT

size: .
J: TRBJ2-1
D: TRBD2
V: TRBV9
CDR3: CASSVLAGHNEQFF
DNA: TGTGCCAGCAGCGTCCTAGCGGGACACAATGAGCAGTTCTTC

size: few
J: TRBJ2-7
D: TRBD1
V: TRBV7-9
CDR3: CASSQPRGQLYEQYF
DNA: TGTGCCAGCAGCCAGCCCAGGGGGCAACTCTACGAGCAGTACTTC

size: few
J: TRBJ2-1
D: TRBD1
V: TRBV24-1
CDR3: CATSDSWDRGNEQFF
DNA: TGTGCCACCAGTGATTCGTGGGACAGAGGCAATGAGCAGTTCTTC

size: .
J: TRBJ2-7
D: .
V: TRBV3-1
CDR3: CASGQGASVNPYEQYF
DNA: TGTGCCAGCGGCCAAGGGGCTAGCGTAAATCCCTACGAGCAGTACTTC

size: .
J: TRBJ2-7
D: TRBD1
V: TRBV11-2
CDR3: CASSPTDRGHIYEQYF
DNA: TGTGCCAGCAGCCCGACCGACAGGGGGCACATCTACGAGCAGTACTTC

size: .
J: TRBJ2-7
D: TRBD1
V: TRBV6-1
CDR3: CASSPYRPGQGMNFYEQYF
DNA: TGTGCCAGCAGCCCTTACCGACCGGGACAGGGGATGAACTTCTACGAGCAGTACTTC

size: few
J: TRBJ2-1
D: .
V: TRBV10-3
CDR3: CAITPIDEQFF
DNA: TGTGCCATCACTCCCATTGATGAGCAGTTCTTC

size: few
J: TRBJ2-3
D: TRBD1
V: TRBV9
CDR3: CASALGQGSVDTQYF
DNA: TGTGCCAGTGCTTTGGGACAGGGGTCAGTGGATACGCAGTATTTT

size: .
J: TRBJ2-3
D: .
V: TRBV5-1
CDR3: CASSLGDTVSTDTQYF
DNA: TGCGCCAGCAGCTTGGGTGATACGGTTAGCACAGATACGCAGTATTTT

size: .
J: TRBJ2-7
D: .
V: TRBV11-2
CDR3: CASSQDFASSYEQYF
DNA: TGTGCCAGCAGCCAAGACTTTGCAAGCTCCTACGAGCAGTACTTC

size: .
J: TRBJ2-7
D: TRBD1
V: TRBV30
CDR3: CAWSVRDRGYEQYF
DNA: TGTGCCTGGAGTGTAAGGGACAGAGGCTACGAGCAGTACTTC

size: few
J: TRBJ2-7
D: .
V: TRBV30
CDR3: CAWLYPTHYEQYF
DNA: TGTGCCTGGTTATACCCGACCCACTACGAGCAGTACTTC

size: few
J: TRBJ2-3
D: .
V: TRBV20-1
CDR3: CSAWSERSTDTQYF
DNA: TGCAGTGCTTGGTCTGAGCGGAGCACAGATACGCAGTATTTT

size: .
J: TRBJ2-1
D: TRBD2
V: TRBV29-1
CDR3: CSAGTSGTYNEQFF
DNA: TGCAGCGCTGGGACTAGCGGTACCTACAATGAGCAGTTCTTC

size: .
J: TRBJ2-1
D: TRBD2
V: TRBV6-2/TRBV6-3
CDR3: CASSYGLGIYNEQFF
DNA: TGTGCCAGCAGTTATGGACTAGGTATCTACAATGAGCAGTTCTTC

size: .
J: TRBJ2-2
D: TRBD2
V: TRBV25-1
CDR3: CASSEWREGSGELFF
DNA: TGTGCCAGCAGTGAATGGAGGGAGGGTTCCGGGGAGCTGTTTTTT

size: .
J: TRBJ1-1
D: .
V: TRBV12-3/TRBV12-4
CDR3: CASSLALSGTEAFF
DNA: TGTGCCAGCAGTTTAGCGCTATCGGGGACTGAAGCTTTCTTT

size: few
J: TRBJ2-5
D: .
V: TRBV25-1
CDR3: CASSEFPGEETQYF
DNA: TGTGCCAGCAGTGAATTTCCGGGGGAGGAGACCCAGTACTTC

size: .
J: TRBJ2-1
D: TRBD2
V: TRBV4-2
CDR3: CASSHLSGRAVNEQFF
DNA: TGTGCCAGCAGCCATCTTTCGGGGAGGGCCGTTAATGAGCAGTTCTTC